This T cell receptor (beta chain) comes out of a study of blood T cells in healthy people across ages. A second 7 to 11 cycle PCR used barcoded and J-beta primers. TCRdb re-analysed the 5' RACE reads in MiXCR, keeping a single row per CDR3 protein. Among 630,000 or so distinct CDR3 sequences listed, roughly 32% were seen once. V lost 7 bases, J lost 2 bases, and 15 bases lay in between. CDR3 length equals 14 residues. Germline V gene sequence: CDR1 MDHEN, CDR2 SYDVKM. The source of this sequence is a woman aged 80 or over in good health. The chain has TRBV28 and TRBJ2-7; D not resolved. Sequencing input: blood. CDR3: CASKPSVSPYEQYF. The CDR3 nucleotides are TGTGCCAGCAAGCCGAGTGTGAGCCCCTACGAGCAGTACTTC.